This paragraph reports one TCR beta chain. This specimen comes from a study of cytomegalovirus exposure and HLA in healthy donors. PCR primers comprised 60 Vbeta and 13 Jbeta primers. Assay: immunoSEQ multiplex PCR; the TCRdb copy retains only in-frame clones and omits some. The table lists around 99,000 clones, roughly 80% of them singletons. Germline V lookup: CDR1 SGHRS, CDR2 YFSETQ. With 4 bases removed from V and 4 bases from J, the gap between germline ends came to 12 bases. The CDR3 is 14 amino acids. This rearrangement joins TRBV5-1 to TRBJ2-1, with D maybe TRBD1 (6 bases). The TCR comes from a man between 25 and 39 years old in good health and CMV-seronegative. Sequences were obtained from PBMCs. The CDR3 is CASSLQGLYNEQFF. The CDR3 DNA reads TGCGCCAGCAGCCTGCAGGGGCTTTACAATGAGCAGTTCTTC.